The source of this TCR beta chain is a study of metastatic and nonmetastatic thyroid tumors. The study's findings and limits: Patients with malignant thyroid tumors reportedly had significantly higher TCR beta diversity than those with benign nodules, in blood and tumor.

No patient received treatment before thyroid surgery. Authors' data handling: The authors used CDR3 differences across clinicopathological groups to build a distant-metastasis classifier for papillary thyroid cancer. TCRdb re-clonotyped the PCR reads through MiXCR. These V and J calls originate from TCRdb's pipeline instead of the authors' own analysis. Counted here are more than 70,000 clones, 8% to 9.5% occurring once; the ten biggest clones make up approximately 10%. The CDR3 is 15 amino acids. Germline V gene sequence: CDR1 SGHAT, CDR2 FQNNGV. V was pared by 3 bases and J by 2 bases, with 8 bases between. This clone was detected many times. Its antigen is unknown.

This sequence was found in a female donor with papillary thyroid cancer or a benign thyroid nodule (not recorded which). Some clones in this sample may be carry-over from other donors' samples. Sequencing was carried out using blood. This sequence joins TRBV11-2 and TRBJ1-6; D is uncertain. The DNA for the CDR3 is TGTGCCAGCAGCTTCACAACTACCTATAATTCACCCCTCCACTTT. Its translation: CASSFTTTYNSPLHF.